A selection of T cell receptor beta chains follows, all from one sample in a study of T cell changes during pregnancy in multiple sclerosis. Sequenced by immunoSEQ multiplex PCR; TCRdb stores in-frame clones only, minus some. The sample includes around 65,000 clones, approximately 86% of them seen just once. Sequenced material: peripheral blood, taken in the first trimester of pregnancy. All receptors come from a female donor with multiple sclerosis, enrolled in a pregnancy study. Each CDR3 is given with its conserved first and last residue. Fields, in order: clone size, D gene, J gene, CDR3 length, V gene, CDR3 DNA, CDR3 protein. A D gene is named only where the DNA matches it firmly. Clone size, where shown, is once, few, many, or a class for clones that have expanded.

.,TRBD1,TRBJ2-7,12,TRBV6-5,TGTGCCAGCAGGGGACAGGCCTACGAGCAGTACTTC,CASRGQAYEQYF
.,TRBD1,TRBJ2-5,14,TRBV5-6,TGTGCCAGCAACACGGACAGGGCCCAAGAGACCCAGTACTTC,CASNTDRAQETQYF
once,.,TRBJ2-1,13,TRBV9,TGTGCCAGCAGCCCTAGGATTTACAATGAGCAGTTCTTC,CASSPRIYNEQFF
.,TRBD2,TRBJ2-7,14,TRBV10-1,TGCGCCAGCAGTGAATCCAGCGGGAGGGCCGTGCAGTACTTC,CASSESSGRAVQYF
.,.,TRBJ2-2,11,TRBV7-9,TGTGCCAGCACCCCCATCGGGGAGCTGTTTTTT,CASTPIGELFF
.,.,TRBJ1-2,14,TRBV6-5,TGTGCCAGCGCCACGTCGGGAGCTAACTATGGCTACACCTTC,CASATSGANYGYTF
.,.,TRBJ2-2,14,TRBV23-1,TGCGCCAGCAGTCAGCGCGAGGACACCGGGGAGCTGTTTTTT,CASSQREDTGELFF
.,TRBD2,TRBJ2-3,12,TRBV5-4,TGTGCCAGCAGCTTCGGTAGCGGGGCGCAGTATTTT,CASSFGSGAQYF
.,.,TRBJ1-2,15,TRBV19,TGTGCCAGTAGTATAGTGGCGGGAAGGAACTATGGCTACACCTTC,CASSIVAGRNYGYTF
.,TRBD1,TRBJ1-1,16,TRBV5-6,TGTGCCAGCAGCTGGAACAGGGGATGGATGAACACTGAAGCTTTCTTT,CASSWNRGWMNTEAFF
.,.,TRBJ1-1,14,TRBV2,TGTGCCAGCAGTGACGGCAGCAGGTACACTGAAGCTTTCTTT,CASSDGSRYTEAFF
few,TRBD2,TRBJ2-1,16,TRBV6-4,TGTGCCAGCAGTGACTCGGCGGGAGTAGGGTACAATGAGCAGTTCTTC,CASSDSAGVGYNEQFF
.,TRBD1,TRBJ2-3,15,TRBV5-4,TGTGCCAGCAGCGACCCGGGACAGCACACAGATACGCAGTATTTT,CASSDPGQHTDTQYF
.,TRBD2,TRBJ2-3,16,TRBV7-3,TGTGCCAGCAGTTTAGAGTTTAGCGGGAGAACAGATACGCAGTATTTT,CASSLEFSGRTDTQYF
.,.,TRBJ1-2,15,TRBV7-9,TGTGCCAGCAGCACGCTAGTTAGACCTAACTATGGCTACACCTTC,CASSTLVRPNYGYTF
.,.,TRBJ2-7,14,TRBV28,TGTGCCAGCAGTTTAGGAGGTATCTCCTACGAGCAGTACTTC,CASSLGGISYEQYF
.,TRBD2,TRBJ2-3,14,TRBV5-1,TGCGCCAGCAGCTTTGGACTAGCGGGAGATACGCAGTATTTT,CASSFGLAGDTQYF
.,.,TRBJ2-7,14,TRBV28,TGTGCCAGCAGTTTGCAGCAGGCTTCGATTCGCCAGTACTTC,CASSLQQASIRQYF
.,.,TRBJ2-7,13,TRBV5-1,TGCGCCAGCAGCTTACATTCCGGGAGAGAGCAGTACTTC,CASSLHSGREQYF
.,.,TRBJ2-1,13,TRBV12-2,TGTGCAAGTCGCCAAGGGACTATCAATGAGCAGTTCTTC,CASRQGTINEQFF
.,.,TRBJ1-1,13,TRBV6-4,TGTGCCAGCAGTCAACAGGCGAACACTGAAGCTTTCTTT,CASSQQANTEAFF
.,.,TRBJ2-3,15,TRBV4-1,TGCGCCAGCAGCCATCGCCCACAGGGTCCAGATACGCAGTATTTT,CASSHRPQGPDTQYF
.,.,TRBJ1-1,11,TRBV6-5,TGTGCCAGCAGTTGGAAAACGAGGGCTTTCTTT,CASSWKTRAFF
.,.,TRBJ2-5,14,TRBV5-1,TGCGCCAGCAGCTCCCGGACTATCCGAGAGACCCAGTACTTC,CASSSRTIRETQYF
.,TRBD1,TRBJ1-1,13,TRBV19,TGTGCCAGTAGTTTAACAGGGGGCACTGAAGCTTTCTTT,CASSLTGGTEAFF
.,TRBD2,TRBJ2-3,15,TRBV6-4,TGTGCCAGCAGTATACTAGCGGGGGGAGCGGATACGCAGTATTTT,CASSILAGGADTQYF
.,.,TRBJ2-7,14,TRBV5-1,TGCGCCAGCAGCTTGGGACTAGAGACCTACGAGCAGTACTTC,CASSLGLETYEQYF
.,TRBD2,TRBJ2-1,17,TRBV30,TGTGCCTGGAGTCCTACCCGGGGACTAGCGATGCCCAGTGAGCAGTTCTTC,CAWSPTRGLAMPSEQFF
.,TRBD2,TRBJ2-2,17,TRBV19,TGTGCCAGACCCACCATGACAGCGGGAGCACAAACCGGGGAGCTGTTTTTT,CARPTMTAGAQTGELFF
.,.,TRBJ2-1,16,TRBV27,TGTGCCAGCAGCGAAGCGGGCCCAAGCTCCTACAATGAGCAGTTCTTC,CASSEAGPSSYNEQFF
few,TRBD2,TRBJ2-7,18,TRBV6-1,TGTGCCAGCAGTGAAGTGGGGCCCCGAGGGACTAGGGTCCGCGAGCAGTACTTC,CASSEVGPRGTRVREQYF
.,.,TRBJ2-1,12,TRBV7-9,TGTGCCAGCGGAGTTTCAGGGGAAAGGCAGTTCTTC,CASGVSGERQFF
.,TRBD2,TRBJ2-6,16,TRBV4-2,TGTGCCAGCAGCCAAGAGGGGGGGAGTGGGGCCAACGTCCTGACTTTC,CASSQEGGSGANVLTF
.,TRBD1,TRBJ2-1,13,TRBV19,TGTGCCAGTAGTTCCGGACAGGGCGATGAGCAGTTCTTC,CASSSGQGDEQFF
.,.,TRBJ2-3,17,TRBV4-1,TGCGCCAGCAGCCAAGAGCCCCTAACCCCTAGCACAGATACGCAGTATTTT,CASSQEPLTPSTDTQYF
once,TRBD1,TRBJ1-4,17,TRBV18,TGTGCCAGCTCCCCTAATACCGTGGACAGGGGAGATGAAAAACTGTTTTTT,CASSPNTVDRGDEKLFF
.,.,TRBJ2-7,17,TRBV5-1,TGCGCCAGCAGCTTGAATGTGGGGGCTAGCGGCTCCTACGAGCAGTACTTC,CASSLNVGASGSYEQYF
.,TRBD2,TRBJ2-1,15,TRBV28,TGTGCCAGCAGTTTAGATGCGGGAGCTTCGAATGAGCAGTTCTTC,CASSLDAGASNEQFF
.,TRBD1,TRBJ1-2,13,TRBV29-1,TGCAGCGTCGGCGACAGGGACGACAATGGCTACACCTTC,CSVGDRDDNGYTF
.,.,TRBJ1-2,14,TRBV5-1,TGCGCCAGCAGCTTGGATACGAAAGATAGTGGCTACACCTTC,CASSLDTKDSGYTF
.,TRBD1,TRBJ1-1,14,TRBV19,TGTGCCAGTAGTATGGGACAGGGGTACACTGAAGCTTTCTTT,CASSMGQGYTEAFF
.,TRBD2,TRBJ2-5,14,TRBV30,TGTGCCTGGAGTGCAGGACTAGTGCAAGAGACCCAGTACTTC,CAWSAGLVQETQYF
once,.,TRBJ2-3,14,TRBV5-1,TGCGCCAGCAGCGGGCAGGGGAAGCCAGATACGCAGTATTTT,CASSGQGKPDTQYF
.,TRBD1,TRBJ1-2,14,TRBV5-4,TGTGCCAGCAGCGACCCGGGACAGGGGCCCGGCTACACCTTC,CASSDPGQGPGYTF
.,TRBD2,TRBJ2-7,12,TRBV19,TGTGCCAGTACGGGGACTAGCGGGGAGCAGTACTTC,CASTGTSGEQYF